Presented here are 18 T cell receptor beta chains from one specimen sequenced in a study of T cell repertoires in cytomegalovirus infection (dated by TCRdb to about 2019). The instrument given in TCRdb is Illumina HiSeq 1500. The raw public reads went through TCRdb reprocessing: fastp at Q25, MiXCR clone calling, in-frame beta chains kept. Entries are consolidated by CDR3 protein sequence, retaining the most common genes and DNA. Within this sample are 300,000 or so distinct CDR3 sequences, with around 25% of them counted one time only. The top ten clonotypes cover approximately 13% of the sample. The sequenced sample was PBMCs. Source of these receptors: a human donor in good health (CMV status not recorded). Some clones in this sample may be carry-over from other donors' samples.

The J gene is TRBJ1-1, the V gene TRBV6-2 or TRBV6-3; maybe TRBD1 (6 bases). Trimming took 6 bases from V and 10 from J, leaving 18 bases between them. The CDR3 has 13 residues. Germline loops: CDR1 MNHEY, CDR2 SVGEGT. In DNA, the CDR3 is TGTGCCAGCAGCTACGGGACACTGAAGACAGCTTTCTTT. Translating gives CASSYGTLKTAFF.

This clonotype was observed a handful of times. The J gene is TRBJ2-2, the V gene TRBV29-1; unclear D gene. The CDR3 extends over 13 amino acids. Trimming stripped 6 bases from V and 2 bases from J, with 10 bases between. Germline CDR1 and CDR2: SQVTM and ANQGSEA. DNA for the CDR3: TGCAGCGTCGATACCAGAAACACCGGGGAGCTGTTTTTT. It encodes CSVDTRNTGELFF.

The gene calls are TRBV7-2 and TRBJ2-7; TRBD2 matches at 7 bases. Germline V gene sequence: CDR1 SGHTA, CDR2 FQGNSA. This CDR3 contains 15 residues. The ends lost 1 base at V and 5 bases at J; junction bases unmatched: 8. The CDR3 sequence is CASSLVRAGIHEQYF. Written as DNA, the CDR3 is TGTGCCAGCAGCTTAGTTCGAGCGGGGATACACGAGCAGTACTTC.

This clonotype was seen a few times. The V call is TRBV10-3, the J call TRBJ2-7; D not resolved. The CDR3 is 13 amino acids. Germline loops: CDR1 ENHRY, CDR2 SYGVKD. V was clipped by 3 bases and J by 2 bases, with 8 bases between them. CDR3 nucleotide sequence: TGTGCCATCAGTGAAGGGCAGGCCTACGAGCAGTACTTC. Its translation: CAISEGQAYEQYF.

Only one count was recorded for this clonotype. The chain is built from TRBV5-1 and TRBJ1-1; TRBD1 is a possible D gene (6 bases). Trimming pared 2 bases from V and 3 bases from J, leaving 11 bases between. Germline lookup yields CDR1 SGHRS and CDR2 YFSETQ. CDR3 size: 14 residues. The CDR3 nucleotides are TGCGCCAGCAGCTTCCCCGGACAGTACACTGAAGCTTTCTTT. Translating gives CASSFPGQYTEAFF.

CDR3 sequence (DNA): TGTGCCAGCAATACAGGGAACCAGCCCCAGCATTTT. Translating gives CASNTGNQPQHF. This chain connects TRBV6-6 to TRBJ1-5; TRBD1 might be the D (6 bases). From germline, CDR1 is MNHNY and CDR2 SVGAGI (reference sequence). Deletions cut 7 bases from V and 7 bases from J, with 11 bases between. This CDR3 comprises 12 residues.

This clonotype was picked up many times. The V gene is TRBV7-2, the J gene TRBJ1-1; tentative D call: TRBD1 (5 bases). The CDR3 is 14 amino acids. The germline gives CDR1 SGHTA, CDR2 FQGNSA. V lost 2 bases, J lost 2 bases, and 9 bases lay in between. CDR3 in amino acids: CASSLNGANTEAFF. In nucleotides, the CDR3 is TGTGCCAGCAGCTTAAACGGGGCTAACACTGAAGCTTTCTTT.

The chain has TRBV20-1 and TRBJ2-7, with a possible D match to TRBD2 (6 bases). The CDR3 extends over 14 amino acids. Germline V lookup: CDR1 DFQATT, CDR2 SNEGSKA (reference sequence). V was trimmed by 6 bases and J by 6 bases, leaving 21 bases between them. CDR3 residues: CSAKPHLGGVEQYF. The DNA of the CDR3 is TGCAGTGCGAAGCCCCACTTGGGCGGGGTCGAGCAGTACTTC.

In this sample, this clonotype turned up many times. The V and J genes are TRBV11-2 and TRBJ2-6; 7 positions agree with TRBD1. CDR3 size: 17 residues. The germline V gene encodes CDR1 SGHAT and CDR2 FQNNGV. Trimming removed 4 bases from V and 0 bases from J; junction bases left unmatched: 6. The CDR3 spells CASSSGQLSSGANVLTF. CDR3 DNA sequence: TGTGCCAGCAGCTCGGGACAGTTAAGCTCTGGGGCCAACGTCCTGACTTTC.

This clonotype was seen a handful of times. The V gene is TRBV7-9, the J gene TRBJ1-1; D call uncertain. Trimming took 3 bases from V and 3 from J, leaving 2 bases between them. CDR3 length: 11 residues. Per germline, CDR1 SEHNR and CDR2 FQNEAQ (reference sequence). The CDR3, as DNA: TGTGCCAGCAGCTTCGACACTGAAGCTTTCTTT. Its protein is CASSFDTEAFF.

The chain is built from TRBV7-2 and TRBJ2-1; D is unresolved. The V and J ends lost 3 bases and 10 bases respectively, with 7 bases between them. Germline-derived CDR1 and CDR2 are SGHTA and FQGNSA. This CDR3 is 11 amino acids long. CDR3: CASSFRTEQFF. CDR3 sequence (DNA): TGTGCCAGCAGCTTCCGGACGGAGCAGTTCTTC. Full variable domain (remainder filled in from reference TRBV7-2 and TRBJ2-1): GAGVSQSPSNKVTEKGKDVELRCDPISGHTALYWYRQSLGQGLEFLIYFQGNSAPDKSGLPSDRFSAERTGGSVSTLTIQRTQQEDSAVYLCASSFRTEQFFGPGTRLTVL.

The CDR3 sequence is CSAREDQRGYEQYF. CDR3 sequence (DNA): TGCAGTGCTAGGGAAGACCAGCGGGGCTACGAGCAGTACTTC. V usage is TRBV20-1 and J usage is TRBJ2-7; 7 bases align to TRBD2. Germline CDR1 DFQATT, CDR2 SNEGSKA (reference sequence). The CDR3 length is 14 residues. J gave up 3 bases and V 3 bases, and 8 bases lay outside the gene matches.

V is TRBV11-2 and J is TRBJ2-1, with a possible D match to TRBD1 (5 bases). CDR3 size: 13 residues. Germline V gene data show CDR1 as SGHAT and CDR2 as FQNNGV. V was cut by 4 bases and J by 11 bases, with 15 bases left in between. This CDR3 reads CASSSQRGSKQFF. The CDR3 DNA reads as TGTGCCAGCAGCTCCCAAAGGGGTTCGAAGCAGTTCTTC. The full variable domain, completed using reference TRBV11-2 and TRBJ2-1, is EAGVAQSPRYKIIEKRQSVAFWCNPISGHATLYWYQQILGQGPKLLIQFQNNGVVDDSQLPKDRFSAERLKGVDSTLKIQPAKLEDSAVYLCASSSQRGSKQFFGPGTRLTVL.

This clonotype was counted ten times or more. This chain connects TRBV7-2 to TRBJ1-5; 7 bases agree with TRBD1. The CDR3 sequence is 13 residues long. The J segment lost 6 bases and the V segment lost 5 bases, leaving 4 bases of the junction unmatched. CDR1 SGHTA and CDR2 FQGNSA come from the germline V gene. In nucleotides, the CDR3 is TGTGCCAGCAGCCCAGGGGGAGTTCAGCCCCAGCATTTT. This encodes CASSPGGVQPQHF.

The chain links TRBV5-1 to TRBJ2-1, with D maybe TRBD2 (7 bases). The V gene lost 2 bases and the J gene lost 6 bases, with 12 bases spanning the gap. Germline-derived CDR1 and CDR2 are SGHRS and YFSETQ. This CDR3 comprises 14 residues. CDR3 DNA: TGCGCCAGCAGCTTACGGGGGGCCGTCAATGAGCAGTTCTTC. It specifies CASSLRGAVNEQFF.

The V call is TRBV29-1, the J call TRBJ1-2; no clear D gene. The germline V gene has CDR1 SQVTM and CDR2 ANQGSEA. The CDR3 runs 14 residues. With 3 bases removed from V and 7 bases from J, the gap between germline ends came to 18 bases. CDR3 region: CSVETIATNGGYTF. The DNA for the CDR3 is TGCAGCGTTGAGACAATCGCCACGAACGGTGGCTACACCTTC.

The rearrangement links TRBV15 to TRBJ2-4; no definite D call. The CDR3 consists of 16 residues. Germline CDR1 reads LNHNV; CDR2 reads YYDKDF (reference sequence). Trimming removed 0 bases from V and 0 bases from J, with 9 bases in between. The CDR3 sequence: CATSREPDLAKNIQYF. The CDR3 nucleotides are TGTGCCACCAGCAGAGAGCCAGACCTAGCCAAAAACATTCAGTACTTC.

This clonotype was observed once. The chain employs TRBV5-6 and TRBJ1-6, with a weak D call TRBD1 (5 bases). The CDR3 has 16 residues. Germline V gives CDR1 SGHDT, CDR2 YYEEEE. V was clipped by 4 bases and J by 2 bases, with 13 bases between them. CDR3 nucleotide sequence: TGTGCCAGCAGCCCGTCGGGGGTCCCCTATAATTCACCCCTCCACTTT. Its translation is CASSPSGVPYNSPLHF.